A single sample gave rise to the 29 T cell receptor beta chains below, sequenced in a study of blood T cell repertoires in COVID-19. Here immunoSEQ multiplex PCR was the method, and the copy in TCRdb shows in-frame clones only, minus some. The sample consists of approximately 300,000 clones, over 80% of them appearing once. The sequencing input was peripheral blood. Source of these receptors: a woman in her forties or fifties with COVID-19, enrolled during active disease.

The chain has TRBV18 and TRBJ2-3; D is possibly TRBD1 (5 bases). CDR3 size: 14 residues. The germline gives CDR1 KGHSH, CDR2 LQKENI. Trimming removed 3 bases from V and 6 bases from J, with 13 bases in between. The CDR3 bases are TGTGCCAGCTCACCGCGTCCTAAGGGGGATACGCAGTATTTT. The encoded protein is CASSPRPKGDTQYF.

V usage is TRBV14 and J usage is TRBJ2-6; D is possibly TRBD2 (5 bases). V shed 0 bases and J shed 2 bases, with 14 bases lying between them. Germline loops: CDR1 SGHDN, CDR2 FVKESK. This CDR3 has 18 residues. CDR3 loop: CASSQERETGPGANVLTF. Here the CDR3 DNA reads TGTGCCAGCAGCCAAGAGAGGGAGACGGGTCCTGGGGCCAACGTCCTGACTTTC.

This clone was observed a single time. CDR3 region: CASSLGLAGSNTYEQYF. The CDR3 DNA sequence: TGTGCCAGCAGCTTGGGACTAGCGGGAAGCAACACCTACGAGCAGTACTTC. The chain recombines TRBV7-9 with TRBJ2-7, with 13 bases fitting TRBD2. The ends lost 3 bases at V and 2 bases at J; junction bases unmatched: 7. The CDR3 runs 17 residues. Germline V gene sequence: CDR1 SEHNR, CDR2 FQNEAQ (reference sequence).

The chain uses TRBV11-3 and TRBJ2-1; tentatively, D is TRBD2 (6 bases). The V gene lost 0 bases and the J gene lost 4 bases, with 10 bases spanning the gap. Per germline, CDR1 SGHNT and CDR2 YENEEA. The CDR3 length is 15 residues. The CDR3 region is CASSLDVAAYNEQFF. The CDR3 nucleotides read TGTGCCAGCAGCTTAGACGTAGCGGCATACAATGAGCAGTTCTTC. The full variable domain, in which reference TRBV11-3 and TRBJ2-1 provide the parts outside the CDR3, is EAGVVQSPRYKIIEKKQPVAFWCNPISGHNTLYWYLQNLGQGPELLIRYENEEAVDDSQLPKDRFSAERLKGVDSTLKIQPAELGDSAVYLCASSLDVAAYNEQFFGPGTRLTVL.

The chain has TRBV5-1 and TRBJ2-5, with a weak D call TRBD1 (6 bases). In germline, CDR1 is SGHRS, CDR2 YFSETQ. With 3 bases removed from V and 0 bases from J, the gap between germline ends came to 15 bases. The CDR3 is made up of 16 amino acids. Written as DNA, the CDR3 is TGCGCCAGCAGCTCAGGAATGAACAGGGACCAAGAGACCCAGTACTTC. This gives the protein CASSSGMNRDQETQYF.

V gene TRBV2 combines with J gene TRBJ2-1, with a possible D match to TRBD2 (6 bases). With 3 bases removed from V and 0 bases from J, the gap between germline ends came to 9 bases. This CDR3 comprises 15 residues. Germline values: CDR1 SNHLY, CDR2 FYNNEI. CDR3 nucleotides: TGTGCCAGCAGTGAGGCGGGGAGCTCCTACAATGAGCAGTTCTTC. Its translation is CASSEAGSSYNEQFF.

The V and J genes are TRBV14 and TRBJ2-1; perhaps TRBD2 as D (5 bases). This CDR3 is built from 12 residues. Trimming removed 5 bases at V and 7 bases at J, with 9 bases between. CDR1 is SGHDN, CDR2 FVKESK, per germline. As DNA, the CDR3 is TGTGCCAGCAGCGGACTTAGGAATGAGCAGTTCTTC. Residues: CASSGLRNEQFF.

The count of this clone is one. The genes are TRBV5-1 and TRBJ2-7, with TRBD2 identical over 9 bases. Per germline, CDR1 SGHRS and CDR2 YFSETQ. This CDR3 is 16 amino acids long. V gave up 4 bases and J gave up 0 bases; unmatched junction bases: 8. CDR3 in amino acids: CASSPGLASRSYEQYF. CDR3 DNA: TGCGCCAGCAGCCCCGGACTAGCGAGCCGCTCCTACGAGCAGTACTTC.

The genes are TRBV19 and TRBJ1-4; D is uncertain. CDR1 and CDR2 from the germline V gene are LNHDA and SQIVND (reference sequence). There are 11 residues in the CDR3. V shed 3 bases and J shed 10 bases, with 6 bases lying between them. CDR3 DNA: TGTGCCAGTAGTATCCGGGGAAAACTGTTTTTT. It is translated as CASSIRGKLFF.

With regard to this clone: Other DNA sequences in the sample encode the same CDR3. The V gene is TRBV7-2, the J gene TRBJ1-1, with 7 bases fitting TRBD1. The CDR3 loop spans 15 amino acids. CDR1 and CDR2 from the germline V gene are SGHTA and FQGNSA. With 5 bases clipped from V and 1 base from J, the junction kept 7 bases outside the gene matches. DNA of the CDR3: TGTGCCAGCAGCCCACGGGGACAGAAGAACACTGAAGCTTTCTTT. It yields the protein CASSPRGQKNTEAFF. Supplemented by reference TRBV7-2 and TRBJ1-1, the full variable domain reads GAGVSQSPSNKVTEKGKDVELRCDPISGHTALYWYRQSLGQGLEFLIYFQGNSAPDKSGLPSDRFSAERTGGSVSTLTIQRTQQEDSAVYLCASSPRGQKNTEAFFGQGTRLTVV.

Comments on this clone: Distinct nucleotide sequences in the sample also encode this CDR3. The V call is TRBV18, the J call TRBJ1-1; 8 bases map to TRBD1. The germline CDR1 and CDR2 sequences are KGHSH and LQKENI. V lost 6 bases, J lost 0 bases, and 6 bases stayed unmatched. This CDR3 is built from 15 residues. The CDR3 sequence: CASSPGTGLNTEAFF. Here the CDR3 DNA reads TGTGCCAGCTCCCCAGGGACAGGATTGAACACTGAAGCTTTCTTT.

CDR3 in amino acids: CASSIGVGQLYGYTF. CDR3 nucleotides: TGTGCCAGTAGTATAGGAGTAGGACAGCTCTATGGCTACACCTTC. This chain links TRBV19 with TRBJ1-2, with a weak D call TRBD1 (6 bases). The length of the CDR3 is 15 residues. Trimming removed 1 base at V and 4 bases at J, with 13 bases between. Germline CDR1 is LNHDA and CDR2 is SQIVND (reference sequence).

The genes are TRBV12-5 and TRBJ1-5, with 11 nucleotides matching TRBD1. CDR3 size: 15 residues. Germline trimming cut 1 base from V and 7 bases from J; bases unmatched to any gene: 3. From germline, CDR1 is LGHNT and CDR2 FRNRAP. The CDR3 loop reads CASGLGTGGRQPQHF. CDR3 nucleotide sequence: TGTGCTAGTGGTTTGGGGACAGGGGGCCGACAGCCCCAGCATTTT.

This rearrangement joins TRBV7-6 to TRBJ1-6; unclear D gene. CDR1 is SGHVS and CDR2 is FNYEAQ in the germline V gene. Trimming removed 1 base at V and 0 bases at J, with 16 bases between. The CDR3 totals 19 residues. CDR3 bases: TGTGCCAGCAGCTTAGAGGACGGGTCGGGAACCTCCTATAATTCACCCCTCCACTTT. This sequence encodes CASSLEDGSGTSYNSPLHF.

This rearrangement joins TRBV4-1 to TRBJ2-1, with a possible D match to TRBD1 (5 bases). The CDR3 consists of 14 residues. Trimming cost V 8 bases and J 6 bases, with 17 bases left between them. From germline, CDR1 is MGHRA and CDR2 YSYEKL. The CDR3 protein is CASGDSNPPNEQFF. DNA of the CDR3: TGCGCCAGCGGAGACAGCAATCCACCCAATGAGCAGTTCTTC.

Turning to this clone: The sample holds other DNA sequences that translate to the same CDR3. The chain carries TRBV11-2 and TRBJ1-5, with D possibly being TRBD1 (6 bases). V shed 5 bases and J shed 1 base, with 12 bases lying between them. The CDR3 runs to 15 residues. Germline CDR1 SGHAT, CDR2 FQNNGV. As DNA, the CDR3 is TGTGCCAGCAGCCTCAGCGGACAGAGCAATCAGCCCCAGCATTTT. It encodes CASSLSGQSNQPQHF.

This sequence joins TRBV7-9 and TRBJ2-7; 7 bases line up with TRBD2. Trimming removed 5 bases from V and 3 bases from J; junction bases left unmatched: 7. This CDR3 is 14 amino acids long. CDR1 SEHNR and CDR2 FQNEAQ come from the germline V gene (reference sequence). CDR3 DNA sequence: TGTGCCAGCAGCCCGGGGGGACTGAGCTACGAGCAGTACTTC. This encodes CASSPGGLSYEQYF.

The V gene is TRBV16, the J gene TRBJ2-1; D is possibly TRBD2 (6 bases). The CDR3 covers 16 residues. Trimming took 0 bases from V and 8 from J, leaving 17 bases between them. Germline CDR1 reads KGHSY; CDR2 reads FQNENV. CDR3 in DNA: TGTGCCAGCAGCCAATCTTTAGGCGGGACCGTGGATGAGCAGTTCTTC. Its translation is CASSQSLGGTVDEQFF.

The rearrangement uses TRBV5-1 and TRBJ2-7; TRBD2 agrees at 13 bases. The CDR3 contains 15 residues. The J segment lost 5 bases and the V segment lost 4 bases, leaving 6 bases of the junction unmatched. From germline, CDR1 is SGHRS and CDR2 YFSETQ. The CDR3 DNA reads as TGCGCCAGCAGCACCACTAGCGGGAGGGAACACGAGCAGTACTTC. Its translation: CASSTTSGREHEQYF.

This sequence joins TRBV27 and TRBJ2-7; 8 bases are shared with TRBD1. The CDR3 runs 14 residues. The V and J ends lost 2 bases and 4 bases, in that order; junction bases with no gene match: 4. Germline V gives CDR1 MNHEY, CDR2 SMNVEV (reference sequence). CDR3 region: CASSLLGQGYEQYF. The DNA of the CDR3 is TGTGCCAGCAGTTTACTTGGACAGGGTTACGAGCAGTACTTC.

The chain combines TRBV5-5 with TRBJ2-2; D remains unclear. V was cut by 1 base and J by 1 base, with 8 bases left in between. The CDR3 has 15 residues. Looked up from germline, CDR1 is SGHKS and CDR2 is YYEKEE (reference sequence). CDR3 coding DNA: TGTGCCAGCAGCTTGCCTCAGATGAACACCGGGGAGCTGTTTTTT. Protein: CASSLPQMNTGELFF.

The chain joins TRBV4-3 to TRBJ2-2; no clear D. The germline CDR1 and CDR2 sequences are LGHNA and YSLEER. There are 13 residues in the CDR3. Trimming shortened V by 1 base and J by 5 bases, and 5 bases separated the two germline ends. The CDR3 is CASSQARTGELFF. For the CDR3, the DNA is TGCGCCAGCAGCCAAGCCCGTACCGGGGAGCTGTTTTTT.

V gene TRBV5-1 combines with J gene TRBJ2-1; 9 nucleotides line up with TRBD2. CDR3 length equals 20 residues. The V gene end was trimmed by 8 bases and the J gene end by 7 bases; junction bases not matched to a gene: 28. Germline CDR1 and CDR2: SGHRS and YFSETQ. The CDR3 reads CASSAAGTSSFLGGWNEQFF. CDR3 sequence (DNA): TGCGCCAGTTCCGCGGCCGGGACTAGCTCTTTCCTCGGAGGGTGGAATGAGCAGTTCTTC.

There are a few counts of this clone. The DNA for the CDR3 is TGTGCCAGCACCCTAGGATTAGGGAGAGGGGGCACCGGGGAGCTGTTTTTT. It yields the protein CASTLGLGRGGTGELFF. J is TRBJ2-2 and V is TRBV13; D is possibly TRBD1 (6 bases). Germline V gives CDR1 PRHDT, CDR2 FYEKMQ (reference sequence). V lost 7 bases, J lost 4 bases, and 22 bases lay in between. The CDR3 runs to 17 residues.

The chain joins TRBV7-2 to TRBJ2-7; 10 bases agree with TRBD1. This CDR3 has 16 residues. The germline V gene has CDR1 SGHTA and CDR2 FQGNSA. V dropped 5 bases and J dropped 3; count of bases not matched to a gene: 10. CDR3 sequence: CASSPFDRGRIYEQYF. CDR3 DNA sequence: TGTGCCAGCAGCCCCTTCGACAGGGGGCGGATCTACGAGCAGTACTTC.

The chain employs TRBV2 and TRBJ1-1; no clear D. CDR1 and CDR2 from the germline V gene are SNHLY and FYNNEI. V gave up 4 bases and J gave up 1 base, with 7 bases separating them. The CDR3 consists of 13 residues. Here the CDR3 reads CASSVARNTEAFF. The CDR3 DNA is TGTGCCAGCAGTGTAGCTAGGAACACTGAAGCTTTCTTT.

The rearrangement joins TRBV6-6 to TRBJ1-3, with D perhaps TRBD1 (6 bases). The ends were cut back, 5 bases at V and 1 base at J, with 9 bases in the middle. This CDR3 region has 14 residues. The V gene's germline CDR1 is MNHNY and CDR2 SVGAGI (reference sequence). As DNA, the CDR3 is TGTGCCAGCAGTAGGACAGATTCTGGAAACACCATATATTTT. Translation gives CASSRTDSGNTIYF.

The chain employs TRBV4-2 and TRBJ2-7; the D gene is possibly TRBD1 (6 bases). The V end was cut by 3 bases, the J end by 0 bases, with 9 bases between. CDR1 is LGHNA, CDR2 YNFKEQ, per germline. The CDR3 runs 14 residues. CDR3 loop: CASSHPGASYEQYF. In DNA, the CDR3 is TGTGCCAGCAGCCACCCAGGGGCCTCCTACGAGCAGTACTTC.

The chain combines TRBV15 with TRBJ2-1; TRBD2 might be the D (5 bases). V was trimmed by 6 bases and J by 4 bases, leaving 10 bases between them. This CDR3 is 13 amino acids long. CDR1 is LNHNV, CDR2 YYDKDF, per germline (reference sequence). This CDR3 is CATRDSYYNEQFF. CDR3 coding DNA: TGTGCCACCAGGGACTCCTATTACAATGAGCAGTTCTTC. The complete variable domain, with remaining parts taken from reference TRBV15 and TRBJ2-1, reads DAMVIQNPRYQVTQFGKPVTLSCSQTLNHNVMYWYQQKSSQAPKLLFHYYDKDFNNEADTPDNFQSRRPNTSFCFLDIRSPGLGDTAMYLCATRDSYYNEQFFGPGTRLTVL.